This TCR beta chain was observed in a study of T cells expressing NK-cell markers. On this clonotype itself: No antigen is known for it.

This CDR3 contains 15 residues. Per germline, CDR1 LNHNV and CDR2 YYDKDF (reference sequence). TCRdb re-called the 5' RACE reads and catalogs CDR3 proteins one per entry, DNA excluded. The sample table sets out about 180,000 distinct CDR3 sequences. General study points: Once again these clonotypes came out on top in the CD3+CD56-NKG2C+ fraction of several donors.

This chain connects TRBV15 to TRBJ1-4; with no DNA, the TCRdb D assignment of TRBD1 cannot be verified. The sequenced sample consisted of blood T cells: a sorted CD56 or NKG2C T cell subset, CD4+ or CD8+ T cells, or bulk PBMC T cells (not recorded which). The origin of this receptor is a man aged 18-70 years in good health. The CDR3: CATSSPGTEYEKLFF. Drawing the rest from reference TRBV15 and TRBJ1-4, the complete variable domain is DAMVIQNPRYQVTQFGKPVTLSCSQTLNHNVMYWYQQKSSQAPKLLFHYYDKDFNNEADTPDNFQSRRPNTSFCFLDIRSPGLGDTAMYLCATSSPGTEYEKLFFGSGTQLSVL.